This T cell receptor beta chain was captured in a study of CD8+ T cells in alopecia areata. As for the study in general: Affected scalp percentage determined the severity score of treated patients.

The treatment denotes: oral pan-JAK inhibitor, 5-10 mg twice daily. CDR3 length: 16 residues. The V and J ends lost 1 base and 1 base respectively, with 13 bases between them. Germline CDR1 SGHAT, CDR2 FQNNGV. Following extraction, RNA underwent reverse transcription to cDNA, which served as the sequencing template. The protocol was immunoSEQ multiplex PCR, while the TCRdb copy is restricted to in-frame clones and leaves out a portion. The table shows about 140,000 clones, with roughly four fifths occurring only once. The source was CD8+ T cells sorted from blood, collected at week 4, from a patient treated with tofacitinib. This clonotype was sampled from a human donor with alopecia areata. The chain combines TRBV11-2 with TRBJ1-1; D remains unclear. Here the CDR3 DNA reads TGTGCCAGCAGCTTAGTTCCTATCCAAGGGAACACTGAAGCTTTCTTT. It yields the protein CASSLVPIQGNTEAFF.